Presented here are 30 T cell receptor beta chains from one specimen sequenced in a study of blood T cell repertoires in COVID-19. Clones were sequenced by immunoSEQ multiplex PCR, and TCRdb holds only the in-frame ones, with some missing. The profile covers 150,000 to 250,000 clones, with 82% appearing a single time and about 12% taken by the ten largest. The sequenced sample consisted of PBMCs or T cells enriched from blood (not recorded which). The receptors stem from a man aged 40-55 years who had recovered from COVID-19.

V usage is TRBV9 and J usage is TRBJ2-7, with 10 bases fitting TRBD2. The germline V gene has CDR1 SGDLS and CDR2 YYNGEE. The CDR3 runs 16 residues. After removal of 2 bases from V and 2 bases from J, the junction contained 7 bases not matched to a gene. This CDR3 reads CASSVAGTSAPYEQYF. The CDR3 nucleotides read TGTGCCAGCAGCGTCGCCGGGACTAGCGCTCCCTACGAGCAGTACTTC.

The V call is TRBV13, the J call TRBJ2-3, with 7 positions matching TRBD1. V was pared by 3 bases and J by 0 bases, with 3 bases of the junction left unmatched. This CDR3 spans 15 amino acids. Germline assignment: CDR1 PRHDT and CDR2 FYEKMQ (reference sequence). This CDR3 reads CASSLGQTSTDTQYF. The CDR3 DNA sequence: TGTGCCAGCAGCTTGGGACAGACTAGCACAGATACGCAGTATTTT.

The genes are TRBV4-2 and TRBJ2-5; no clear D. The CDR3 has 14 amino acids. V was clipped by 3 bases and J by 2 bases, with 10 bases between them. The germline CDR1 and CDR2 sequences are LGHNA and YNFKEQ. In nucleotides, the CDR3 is TGTGCCAGCAGCCACCGACATTATCAAGAGACCCAGTACTTC. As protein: CASSHRHYQETQYF.

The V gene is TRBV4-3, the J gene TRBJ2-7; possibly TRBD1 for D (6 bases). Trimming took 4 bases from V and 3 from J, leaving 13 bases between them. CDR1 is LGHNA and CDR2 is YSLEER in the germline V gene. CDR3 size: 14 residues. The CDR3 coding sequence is TGCGCCAGCAGCCGACTTCTGGACAGCTACGAGCAGTACTTC. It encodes CASSRLLDSYEQYF.

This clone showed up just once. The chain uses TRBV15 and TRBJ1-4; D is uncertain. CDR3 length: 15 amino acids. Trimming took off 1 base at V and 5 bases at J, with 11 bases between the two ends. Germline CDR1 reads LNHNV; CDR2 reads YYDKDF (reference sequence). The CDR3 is CATSRVLDPNEKLFF. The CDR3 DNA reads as TGTGCCACCAGCAGAGTACTAGACCCGAATGAAAAACTGTTTTTT. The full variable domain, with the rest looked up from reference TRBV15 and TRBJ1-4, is DAMVIQNPRYQVTQFGKPVTLSCSQTLNHNVMYWYQQKSSQAPKLLFHYYDKDFNNEADTPDNFQSRRPNTSFCFLDIRSPGLGDTAMYLCATSRVLDPNEKLFFGSGTQLSVL.

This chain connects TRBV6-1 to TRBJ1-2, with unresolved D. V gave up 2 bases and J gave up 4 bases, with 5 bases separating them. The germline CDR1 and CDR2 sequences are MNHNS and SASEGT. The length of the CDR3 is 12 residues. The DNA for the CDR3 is TGTGCCAGCAGTGAATGGAGCTATGGCTACACCTTC. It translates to CASSEWSYGYTF.

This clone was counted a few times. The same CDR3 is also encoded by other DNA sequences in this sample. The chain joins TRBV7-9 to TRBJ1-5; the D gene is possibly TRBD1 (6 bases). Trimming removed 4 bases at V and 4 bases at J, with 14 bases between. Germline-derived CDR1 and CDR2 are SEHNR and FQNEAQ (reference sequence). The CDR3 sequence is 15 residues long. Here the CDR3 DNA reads TGTGCCAGCAGCTCTCAGACAGGTAGAAATCAGCCCCAGCATTTT. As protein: CASSSQTGRNQPQHF.

Written as DNA, the CDR3 is TGTGCCAGCAGTGAAAAGATGGCAGGGCACGGAAAACTGTTTTTT. This codes for CASSEKMAGHGKLFF. The chain joins TRBV6-1 to TRBJ1-4; a weak D match, TRBD1 (5 bases). V lost 2 bases and J 10 bases, leaving 17 bases between the germline ends. The CDR3 is 15 residues long. CDR1 MNHNS and CDR2 SASEGT come from the germline V gene.

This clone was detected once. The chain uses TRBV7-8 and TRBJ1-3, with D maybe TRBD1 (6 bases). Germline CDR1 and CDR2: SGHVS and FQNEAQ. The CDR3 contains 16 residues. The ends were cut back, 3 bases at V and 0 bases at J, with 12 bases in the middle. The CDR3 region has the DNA TGTGCCAGCAGCTTGGGGACACCACTCTCTGGAAACACCATATATTTT. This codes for CASSLGTPLSGNTIYF.

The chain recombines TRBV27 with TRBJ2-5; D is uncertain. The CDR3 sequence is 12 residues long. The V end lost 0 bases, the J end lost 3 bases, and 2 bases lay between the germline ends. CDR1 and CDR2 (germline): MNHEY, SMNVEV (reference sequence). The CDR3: CASSLSEETQYF. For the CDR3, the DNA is TGTGCCAGCAGTTTATCCGAAGAGACCCAGTACTTC.

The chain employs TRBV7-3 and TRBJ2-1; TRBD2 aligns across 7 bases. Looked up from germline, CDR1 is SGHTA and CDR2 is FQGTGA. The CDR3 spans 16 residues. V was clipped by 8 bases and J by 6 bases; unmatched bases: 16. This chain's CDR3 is CASSLWGGSSGNEQFF. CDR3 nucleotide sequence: TGTGCCAGCTCTCTCTGGGGCGGGAGTTCGGGCAATGAGCAGTTCTTC.

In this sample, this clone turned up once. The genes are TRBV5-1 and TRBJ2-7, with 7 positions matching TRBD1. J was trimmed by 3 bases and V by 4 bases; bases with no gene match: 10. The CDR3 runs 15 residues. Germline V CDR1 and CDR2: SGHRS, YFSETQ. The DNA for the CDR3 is TGCGCCAGCAGCATAGGGACAGCGCAGGACTACGAGCAGTACTTC. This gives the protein CASSIGTAQDYEQYF.

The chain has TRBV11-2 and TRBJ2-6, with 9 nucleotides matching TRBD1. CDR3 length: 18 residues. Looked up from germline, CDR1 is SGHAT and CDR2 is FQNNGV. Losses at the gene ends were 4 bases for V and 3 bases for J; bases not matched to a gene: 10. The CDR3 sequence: CASSSMDRGTGGANVLTF. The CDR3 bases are TGTGCCAGCAGCTCAATGGACAGGGGTACGGGTGGGGCCAACGTCCTGACTTTC.

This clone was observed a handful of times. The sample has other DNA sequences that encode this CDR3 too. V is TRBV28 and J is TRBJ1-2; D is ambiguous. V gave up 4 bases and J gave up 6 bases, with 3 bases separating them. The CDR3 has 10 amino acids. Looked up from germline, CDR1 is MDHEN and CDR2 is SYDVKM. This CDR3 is CASSSDGYTF. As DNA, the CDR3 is TGTGCCAGCAGTTCCGATGGCTACACCTTC.

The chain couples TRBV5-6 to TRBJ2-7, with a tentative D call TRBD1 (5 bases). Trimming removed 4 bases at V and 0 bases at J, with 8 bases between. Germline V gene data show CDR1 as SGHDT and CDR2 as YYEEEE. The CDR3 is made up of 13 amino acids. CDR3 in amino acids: CASSGAISYEQYF. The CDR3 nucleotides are TGTGCCAGCAGCGGGGCCATCTCCTACGAGCAGTACTTC.

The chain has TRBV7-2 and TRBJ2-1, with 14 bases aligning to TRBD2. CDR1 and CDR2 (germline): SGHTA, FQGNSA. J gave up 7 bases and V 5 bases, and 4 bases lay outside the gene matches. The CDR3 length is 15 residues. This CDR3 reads CASSDRTSGRNEQFF. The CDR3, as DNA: TGTGCCAGCAGCGACCGGACTAGCGGGAGGAATGAGCAGTTCTTC.

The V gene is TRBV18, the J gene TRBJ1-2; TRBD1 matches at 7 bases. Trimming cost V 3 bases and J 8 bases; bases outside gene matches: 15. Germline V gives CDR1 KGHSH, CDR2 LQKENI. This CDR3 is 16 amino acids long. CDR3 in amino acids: CASSPQVSGTVLGYTF. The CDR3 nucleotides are TGTGCCAGCTCACCCCAGGTTTCCGGGACAGTACTGGGCTACACCTTC.

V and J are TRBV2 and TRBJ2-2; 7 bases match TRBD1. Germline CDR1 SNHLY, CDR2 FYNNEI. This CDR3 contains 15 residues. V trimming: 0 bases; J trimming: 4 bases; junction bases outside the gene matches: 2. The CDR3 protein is CASSEAGGITGELFF. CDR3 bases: TGTGCCAGCAGTGAAGCAGGGGGCATCACCGGGGAGCTGTTTTTT.

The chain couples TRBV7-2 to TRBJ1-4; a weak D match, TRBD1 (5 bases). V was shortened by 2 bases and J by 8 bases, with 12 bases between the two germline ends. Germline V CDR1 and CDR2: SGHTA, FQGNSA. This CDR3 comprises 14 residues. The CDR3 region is CASSLRRATEKLFF. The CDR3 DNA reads TGTGCCAGCAGCTTACGCAGGGCGACGGAAAAACTGTTTTTT.

The CDR3, as DNA: TGTGCCAGCAGCCAAGAAGCCAGGGAAAACTATGGCTACACCTTC. Its translation: CASSQEARENYGYTF. V usage is TRBV4-2 and J usage is TRBJ1-2, with D perhaps TRBD1 (5 bases). The CDR3 loop spans 15 amino acids. The V gene lost 0 bases and the J gene lost 2 bases, with 10 bases spanning the gap. The germline V gene has CDR1 LGHNA and CDR2 YNFKEQ.

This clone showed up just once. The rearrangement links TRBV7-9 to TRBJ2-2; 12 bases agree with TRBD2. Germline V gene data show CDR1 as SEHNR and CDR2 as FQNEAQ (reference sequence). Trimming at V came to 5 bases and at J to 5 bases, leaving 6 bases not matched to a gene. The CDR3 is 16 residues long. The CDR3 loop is CASSPPGTSGTGELFF. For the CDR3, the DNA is TGTGCCAGCAGCCCTCCCGGGACTAGCGGGACCGGGGAGCTGTTTTTT.

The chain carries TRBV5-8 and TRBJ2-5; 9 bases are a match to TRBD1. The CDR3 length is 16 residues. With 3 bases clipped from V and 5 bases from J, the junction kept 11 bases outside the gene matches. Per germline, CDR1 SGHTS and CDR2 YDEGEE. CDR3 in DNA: TGTGCCAGCAGCTCGGGGTTACAGGGGGCGCCCGAGACCCAGTACTTC. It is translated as CASSSGLQGAPETQYF.

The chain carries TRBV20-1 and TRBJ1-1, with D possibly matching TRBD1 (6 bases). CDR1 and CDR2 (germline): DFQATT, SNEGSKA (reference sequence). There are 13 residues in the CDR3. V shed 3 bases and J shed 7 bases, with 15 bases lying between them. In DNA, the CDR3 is TGCAGTGCTAGTATAACAGGGCCTTATGAAGCTTTCTTT. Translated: CSASITGPYEAFF.

This chain's CDR3 is CASRTGQPNTEAFF. CDR3 in DNA: TGTGCCAGTAGGACGGGACAGCCGAACACTGAAGCTTTCTTT. The chain employs TRBV19 and TRBJ1-1, with 7 positions matching TRBD1. J was trimmed by 1 base and V by 6 bases; bases with no gene match: 5. Germline CDR1 is LNHDA and CDR2 is SQIVND (reference sequence). This CDR3 is 14 amino acids long.

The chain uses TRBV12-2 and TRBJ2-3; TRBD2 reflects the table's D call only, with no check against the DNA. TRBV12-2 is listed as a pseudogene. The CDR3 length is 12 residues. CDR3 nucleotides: TGTGCAAGTCGCTTTAGGCGGGATACGCAGTATTTT. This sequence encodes CASRFRRDTQYF.

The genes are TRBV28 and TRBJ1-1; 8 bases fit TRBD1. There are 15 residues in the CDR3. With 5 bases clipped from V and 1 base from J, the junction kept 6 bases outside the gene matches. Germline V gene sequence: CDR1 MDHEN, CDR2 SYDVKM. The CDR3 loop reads CASSPGDRTNTEAFF. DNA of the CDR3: TGTGCCAGCAGTCCTGGGGACAGGACGAACACTGAAGCTTTCTTT.

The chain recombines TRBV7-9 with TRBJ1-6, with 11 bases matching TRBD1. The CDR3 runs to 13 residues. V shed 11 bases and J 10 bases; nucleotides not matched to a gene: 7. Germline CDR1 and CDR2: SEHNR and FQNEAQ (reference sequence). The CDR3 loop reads CAGTGTGGSPLHF. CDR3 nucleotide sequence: TGTGCCGGCACCGGGACAGGGGGATCACCCCTCCACTTT.

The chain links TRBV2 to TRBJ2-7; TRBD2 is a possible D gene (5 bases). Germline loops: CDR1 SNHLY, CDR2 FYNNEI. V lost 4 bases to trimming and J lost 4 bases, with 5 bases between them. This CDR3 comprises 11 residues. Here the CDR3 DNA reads TGTGCCAGCAGTGGGGAGTACGAGCAGTACTTC. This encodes CASSGEYEQYF. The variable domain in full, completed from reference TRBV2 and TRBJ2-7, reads EPEVTQTPSHQVTQMGQEVILRCVPISNHLYFYWYRQILGQKVEFLVSFYNNEISEKSEIFDDQFSVERPDGSNFTLKIRSTKLEDSAMYFCASSGEYEQYFGPGTRLTVT.

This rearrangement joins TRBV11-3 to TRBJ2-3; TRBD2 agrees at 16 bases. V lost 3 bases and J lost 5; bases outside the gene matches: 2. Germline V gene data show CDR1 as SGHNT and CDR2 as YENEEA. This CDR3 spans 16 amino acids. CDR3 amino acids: CASSFGTSGRVDTQYF. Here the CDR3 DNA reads TGTGCCAGCAGCTTTGGGACTAGCGGGAGGGTAGATACGCAGTATTTT.

CDR3: CASSPYVGGETQYF. CDR3 DNA: TGTGCCAGCAGCCCCTATGTGGGCGGGGAGACCCAGTACTTC. The gene calls are TRBV5-6 and TRBJ2-5; TRBD2 might be the D (5 bases). The CDR3 is 14 residues long. Germline CDR1 is SGHDT and CDR2 is YYEEEE. V lost 4 bases, J lost 5 bases, and 15 bases lay in between.